This T cell receptor beta chain was sequenced during a study of blood T cell repertoires in COVID-19. Whole-study context: Acute and convalescent COVID-19 specimens originated in the United States, Italy and Spain. The analysed material was cDNA or gDNA that came from T cells, B-cell-depleted T cells, or PBMCs.

In the study's own analysis: Estimates of nucleated cell counts were drawn from the amplification of reference gene primers. Generated by immunoSEQ multiplex PCR, the TCRdb table keeps only in-frame clones and is missing some. For V, J and clone size, that table is used; D and trimming come from the DNA. The sample includes about 70,000 clones, around 86% seen only once; the top ten take 4% to 5.5%. Sequencing input: peripheral blood. The receptor was derived from a man in his fifties with active COVID-19.

The CDR3 is CASSDQAMSSYNEQFF. In DNA form, the CDR3 reads TGTGCCAGCAGTGACCAGGCTATGAGCTCCTACAATGAGCAGTTCTTC. This rearrangement joins TRBV2 to TRBJ2-1; D uncertain. Trimming stripped 3 bases from V and 0 bases from J, with 12 bases between. Germline values: CDR1 SNHLY, CDR2 FYNNEI. This CDR3 comprises 16 residues. Together with reference TRBV2 and TRBJ2-1, the CDR3 gives the full variable domain: EPEVTQTPSHQVTQMGQEVILRCVPISNHLYFYWYRQILGQKVEFLVSFYNNEISEKSEIFDDQFSVERPDGSNFTLKIRSTKLEDSAMYFCASSDQAMSSYNEQFFGPGTRLTVL.